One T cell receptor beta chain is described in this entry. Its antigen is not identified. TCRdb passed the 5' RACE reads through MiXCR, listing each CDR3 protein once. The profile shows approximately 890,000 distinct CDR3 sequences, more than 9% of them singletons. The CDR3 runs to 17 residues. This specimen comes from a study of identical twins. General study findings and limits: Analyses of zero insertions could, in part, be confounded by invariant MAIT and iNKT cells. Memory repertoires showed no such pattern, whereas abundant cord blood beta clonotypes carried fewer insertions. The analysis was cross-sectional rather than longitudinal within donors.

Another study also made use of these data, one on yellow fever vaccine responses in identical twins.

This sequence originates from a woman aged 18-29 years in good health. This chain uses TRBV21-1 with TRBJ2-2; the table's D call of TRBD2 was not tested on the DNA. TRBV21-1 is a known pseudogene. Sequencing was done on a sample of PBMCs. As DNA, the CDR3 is TGTGCCAGCAGCAATCAGGGACTAGCGGGAGGAACCGGGGAGCTGTTTTTT. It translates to CASSNQGLAGGTGELFF.